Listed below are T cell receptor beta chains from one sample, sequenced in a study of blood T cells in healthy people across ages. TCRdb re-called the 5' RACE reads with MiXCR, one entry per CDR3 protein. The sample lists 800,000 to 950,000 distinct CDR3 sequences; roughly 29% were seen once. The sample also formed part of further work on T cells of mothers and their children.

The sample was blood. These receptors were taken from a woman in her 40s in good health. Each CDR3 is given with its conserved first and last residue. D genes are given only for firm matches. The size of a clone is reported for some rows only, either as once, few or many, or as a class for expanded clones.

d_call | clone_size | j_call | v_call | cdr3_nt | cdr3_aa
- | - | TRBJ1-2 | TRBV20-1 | TGCAGTGCTAGAAATGCCCAACGCTATGGCTACACCTTC | CSARNAQRYGYTF
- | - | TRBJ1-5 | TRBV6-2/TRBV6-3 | TGTGCCAGCAGTTTCACTGGGCCCCGGAGCAATCAGCCCCAGCATTTT | CASSFTGPRSNQPQHF
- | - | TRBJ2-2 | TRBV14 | TGTGCCAGCAGCCAATATTCGGGGGCGGCCGGGGAGCTGTTTTTT | CASSQYSGAAGELFF
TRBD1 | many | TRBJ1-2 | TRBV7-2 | TGTGCCAGCAGCGCGACAGGGGAGGCCTATGGCTACACCTTC | CASSATGEAYGYTF
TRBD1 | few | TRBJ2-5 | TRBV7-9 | TGTGCCAGCAGTACAGACAGGGCTGAACAAGAGACCCAGTACTTC | CASSTDRAEQETQYF
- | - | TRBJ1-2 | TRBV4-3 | TGCGCCAGCAGCCAAGGGACCTCCGGGGGCGGCTATGGCTACACCTTC | CASSQGTSGGGYGYTF
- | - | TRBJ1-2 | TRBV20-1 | TGCAGTGCTAAGGGGGGTAGCGTCGGCACCTTC | CSAKGGSVGTF
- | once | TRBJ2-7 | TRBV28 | TGTGCCAGCAGTCCCTCGGGCGCCACCTTCTCCTACGAGCAGTACTTC | CASSPSGATFSYEQYF
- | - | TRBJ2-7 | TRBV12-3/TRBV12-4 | TGTGCCAGCAGTTTGATATTGGCAGGGTACCCCTACGAGCAGTACTTC | CASSLILAGYPYEQYF
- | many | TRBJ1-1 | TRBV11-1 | TGTGCCAGCAGCCATAACAGGGACTACACTGAAGCTTTCTTT | CASSHNRDYTEAFF
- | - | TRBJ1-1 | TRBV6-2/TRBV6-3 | TGTGCCAGCAGTTACCCCGAAGGGAGGCGGACTGAAGCTTTCTTT | CASSYPEGRRTEAFF
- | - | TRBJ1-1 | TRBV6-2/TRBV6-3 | TGTGCCAGCAGCCTACCTTCCTTGGGTCGCCGGGAAGCTTTCTTT | CASSLPSLGRREAFF
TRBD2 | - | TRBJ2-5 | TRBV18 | TGTGCCAGCTCACCACCGAGGGGAGGGGACCTCCAAGAGACCCAGTACTTC | CASSPPRGGDLQETQYF
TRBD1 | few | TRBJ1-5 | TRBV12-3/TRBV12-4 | TGTGCCAGCACTGTGACAGGGATGGACAATCAGCCCCAGCATTTT | CASTVTGMDNQPQHF
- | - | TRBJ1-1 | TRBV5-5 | TGTGCCAGCAGCTTCTCAGGGGCCATCTCGAACACTGAAGCTTTCTTT | CASSFSGAISNTEAFF
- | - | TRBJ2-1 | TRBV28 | TGTGCCAGCACCAGACGGGGCAGGGTGGCGGACAATGAGCAGTTCTTC | CASTRRGRVADNEQFF
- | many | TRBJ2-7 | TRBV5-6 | TGTGCCAGCAGCTTGGAAGGGTACTACGAGCAGTACTTC | CASSLEGYYEQYF
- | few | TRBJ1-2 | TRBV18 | TGTGCCAGCTCACCTCCCGAGGCCGGGGGCGCCGGCTATGGCTACACCTTC | CASSPPEAGGAGYGYTF
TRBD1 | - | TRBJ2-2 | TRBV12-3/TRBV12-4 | TGTGCCAGCAGCTTCCAAGGGGGCCTTAACGGGGAGCTGTTTTTT | CASSFQGGLNGELFF
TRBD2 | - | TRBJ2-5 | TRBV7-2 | TGTGCCAGCAGCTTACTACCGGGACTAGCGGCTCAAGAGACCCAGTACTTC | CASSLLPGLAAQETQYF
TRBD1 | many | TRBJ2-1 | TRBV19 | TGTGCCAGACAGGGGGTTAAGCAGTTCTTC | CARQGVKQFF
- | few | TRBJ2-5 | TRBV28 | TGTGCCAGCAGTTTACGCCGTGTCAGGGGATGGCGGAGGGGAGAGACCCAGTACTTC | CASSLRRVRGWRRGETQYF
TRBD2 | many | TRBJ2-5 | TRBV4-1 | TGCGCCAGCAGCCGAATACCAAGGACTAGCGGGGAAGAGACCCAGTACTTC | CASSRIPRTSGEETQYF
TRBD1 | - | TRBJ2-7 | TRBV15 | TGTGCCACCATGATCGGGACAGGGAACGAGCAGTACTTC | CATMIGTGNEQYF
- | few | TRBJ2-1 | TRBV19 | TGTGCCAGTAATCAGGGGAGCTCCTACAATGAGCAGTTCTTC | CASNQGSSYNEQFF
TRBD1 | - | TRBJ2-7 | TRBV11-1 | TGTGCCAGCAGCTCACCGACAGGGGGAATATCCTACGAGCAGTACTTC | CASSSPTGGISYEQYF
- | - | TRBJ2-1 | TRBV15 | TGTGCCACCAGCAGAGGCGGGGTGAGCGAGCAGTTCTTC | CATSRGGVSEQFF
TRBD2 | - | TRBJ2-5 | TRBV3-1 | TGTGCCAGCAGCCAAGAGTGGCTAGCGGGTGAGACCCAGTACTTC | CASSQEWLAGETQYF
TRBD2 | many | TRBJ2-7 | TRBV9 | TGTGCCAGCAGCGTAGGCCCTAGCGGGGTTTACGAGCAGTACTTC | CASSVGPSGVYEQYF
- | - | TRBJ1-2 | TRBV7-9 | TGTGCCAGCAGCTTAGGGGTCAAAAACTATGGCTACACCTTC | CASSLGVKNYGYTF
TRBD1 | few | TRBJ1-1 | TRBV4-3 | TGCGCCAGCAGCCAATGGGACAGGGTGAACACTGAAGCTTTCTTT | CASSQWDRVNTEAFF
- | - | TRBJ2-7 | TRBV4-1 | TGCGCCAGCAGCCAAGATCGGCACAGATCCTACGAGCAGTACTTC | CASSQDRHRSYEQYF
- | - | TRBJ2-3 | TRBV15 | TGTGCCACCAGCAGAGAGATGGTGAGGACAGATACGCAGTATTTT | CATSREMVRTDTQYF
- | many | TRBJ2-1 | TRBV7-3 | TGTGCCAGCAGCTTAATGGGGCGGGGGACAACCAATGAGCAGTTCTTC | CASSLMGRGTTNEQFF
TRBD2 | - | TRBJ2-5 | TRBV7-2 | TGTGCCAGCAAGGGAGAGCGGGGGTCGTACAATGAGCAGTACTTC | CASKGERGSYNEQYF
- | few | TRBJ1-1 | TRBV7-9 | TGTGCCAGCAGCTTATACGGGGTAGGGGAGCTGAACACTGAAGCTTTCTTT | CASSLYGVGELNTEAFF
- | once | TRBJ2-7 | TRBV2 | TGTGCCAGCAGTGAAGCGCAGCACACCTCCTACGAGCGGTACTTC | CASSEAQHTSYERYF
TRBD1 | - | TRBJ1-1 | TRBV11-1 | TGTGCCAGCAGCTCGACAGGGGGATTCCTCGCTGAAGCTTTCTTT | CASSSTGGFLAEAFF